The 22 T cell receptor beta chains below were found in one sample sequenced in a study of vaccination effects on CD4 cells after COVID-19. Under the ViraFEST assay, PBMC were stimulated with viral peptide pools so that antigen-specific CD4+ T cells expanded. Sequencing was performed afterwards. The culture ran for about 11 days, and then CD4+ T cells were isolated. The person had a PCR-confirmed SARS-CoV-2 infection during March to December 2020. Their cognate antigens are unknown. This table comes from immunoSEQ multiplex PCR, and its TCRdb copy is limited to in-frame clones, with some not included. The profile shows around 49,000 clones, around 66% of them singletons. This material consisted of CD4+ T cells from PBMCs cultured with a peptide pool, taken before COVID-19 vaccination. All receptors come from a human donor who had a prior SARS-CoV-2 infection.

The table lists this clone with a few counts. The rearrangement links TRBV27 to TRBJ2-2; TRBD1 matches at 9 bases. The trim removed 3 bases at V and 3 bases at J, leaving 2 bases unmatched. CDR3 length equals 15 residues. Germline-derived CDR1 and CDR2 are MNHEY and SMNVEV (reference sequence). DNA for the CDR3: TGTGCCAGCAGTTTGGGGACAGGGTACACCGGGGAGCTGTTTTTT. Protein: CASSLGTGYTGELFF.

The rearrangement joins TRBV11-3 to TRBJ2-1; the match to TRBD2 covers 7 bases. The CDR3 contains 16 residues. Germline CDR1 reads SGHNT; CDR2 reads YENEEA. V shed 1 base and J 2 bases; nucleotides not matched to a gene: 5. The CDR3 region is CASSLGGSGPYNEQFF. In DNA, the CDR3 is TGTGCCAGCAGCTTAGGTGGTAGCGGGCCCTACAATGAGCAGTTCTTC.

The chain uses TRBV5-6 and TRBJ1-5, with unresolved D. Germline V gives CDR1 SGHDT, CDR2 YYEEEE. CDR3 length: 13 residues. Deletions cut 0 bases from V and 5 bases from J, with 6 bases between. The chain's CDR3 is CASSLGPDQPQHF. For the CDR3, the DNA is TGTGCCAGCAGCTTGGGTCCGGATCAGCCCCAGCATTTT. The variable domain in full, with the rest retrieved from reference TRBV5-6 and TRBJ1-5, is DAGVTQSPTHLIKTRGQQVTLRCSPKSGHDTVSWYQQALGQGPQFIFQYYEEEERQRGNFPDRFSGHQFPNYSSELNVNALLLGDSALYLCASSLGPDQPQHFGDGTRLSIL.

The J gene is TRBJ2-3, the V gene TRBV20-1; TRBD2 aligns across 16 bases. The CDR3 length is 16 residues. Germline CDR1 DFQATT, CDR2 SNEGSKA (reference sequence). The V segment lost 3 bases and the J segment 5 bases; nucleotides outside the gene matches: 5. The CDR3 spells CSASGGLAGGGDTQYF. The CDR3 DNA follows: TGCAGTGCTAGTGGGGGACTAGCGGGAGGGGGAGATACGCAGTATTTT.

CDR3 protein: CASSLTGTMNTEAFF. The CDR3 DNA is TGTGCCAGCAGCTTAACAGGGACGATGAACACTGAAGCTTTCTTT. The gene calls are TRBV7-3 and TRBJ1-1; D is perhaps TRBD1 (5 bases). The CDR3 loop spans 15 amino acids. Germline assignment: CDR1 SGHTA and CDR2 FQGTGA. The germline V and J ends were trimmed by 0 bases and 0 bases, with 8 bases remaining between them.

The V gene is TRBV5-4, the J gene TRBJ2-1; D is uncertain. The V gene lost 5 bases and the J gene lost 0 bases, with 21 bases spanning the gap. This CDR3 comprises 18 residues. The germline V gene has CDR1 SGHNT and CDR2 YYREEE (reference sequence). CDR3 sequence reads: CASSNARAELNSYNEQFF. The CDR3 DNA follows: TGTGCCAGCAGTAATGCCCGGGCGGAGCTCAACTCCTACAATGAGCAGTTCTTC.

CDR3 region: CASSLSGGVYEQYF. The CDR3 DNA sequence: TGTGCCAGCAGTCTTAGCGGGGGGGTCTACGAGCAGTACTTC. The chain joins TRBV6-6 to TRBJ2-7; 11 bases line up with TRBD2. Germline V CDR1 and CDR2: MNHNY, SVGAGI (reference sequence). The CDR3 sequence is 14 residues long. V shed 5 bases and J 3 bases; nucleotides not matched to a gene: 3.

CDR3 loop: CASSSRQGTEAFF. In DNA form, the CDR3 reads TGTGCCAGCAGCTCCCGACAGGGCACTGAAGCTTTCTTT. The V call is TRBV7-9, the J call TRBJ1-1; 7 bases are shared with TRBD1. There are 13 residues in the CDR3. Per the germline V gene, CDR1 is SEHNR and CDR2 is FQNEAQ (reference sequence). The V and J ends lost 4 bases and 4 bases, in that order; junction bases with no gene match: 3.

The V and J genes are TRBV30 and TRBJ2-5; the D gene could be TRBD1 or TRBD2 (7 bases each). CDR1 and CDR2 from the germline V gene are GTSNPN and SVGIG (reference sequence). Trimming left V 3 bases short and J 4 bases short, with 12 bases between. The CDR3 length is 13 residues. The DNA of the CDR3 is TGTGCCTGGAGCAAGCGGGACAGAGAGACCCAGTACTTC. As protein: CAWSKRDRETQYF. Filled out from reference TRBV30 and TRBJ2-5, the complete variable domain reads SQTIHQWPATLVQPVGSPLSLECTVEGTSNPNLYWYRQAAGRGLQLLFYSVGIGQISSEVPQNLSASRPQDRQFILSSKKLLLSDSGFYLCAWSKRDRETQYFGPGTRLLVL.

The chain has TRBV18 and TRBJ2-7, with 7 bases fitting TRBD2. Trimming at V came to 3 bases and at J to 2 bases, leaving 7 bases not matched to a gene. From germline, CDR1 is KGHSH and CDR2 LQKENI. The length of the CDR3 is 15 residues. CDR3 residues: CASSPRGGKAYEQYF. The CDR3 DNA follows: TGTGCCAGCTCACCCCGGGGAGGGAAAGCCTACGAGCAGTACTTC. Supplemented by reference TRBV18 and TRBJ2-7, the full variable domain reads NAGVMQNPRHLVRRRGQEARLRCSPMKGHSHVYWYRQLPEEGLKFMVYLQKENIIDESGMPKERFSAEFPKEGPSILRIQQVVRGDSAAYFCASSPRGGKAYEQYFGPGTRLTVT.

V and J are TRBV9 and TRBJ1-2; D remains ambiguous. CDR3 size: 14 residues. CDR1 and CDR2 from the germline V gene are SGDLS and YYNGEE. V gave up 0 bases and J gave up 4 bases, with 10 bases separating them. The DNA of the CDR3 is TGTGCCAGCAGCGTAGATCCAGCAAGCTATGGCTACACCTTC. Its translation is CASSVDPASYGYTF. The variable domain in full, completed from reference TRBV9 and TRBJ1-2, reads DSGVTQTPKHLITATGQRVTLRCSPRSGDLSVYWYQQSLDQGLQFLIQYYNGEERAKGNILERFSAQQFPDLHSELNLSSLELGDSALYFCASSVDPASYGYTFGSGTRLTVV.

This chain links TRBV30 with TRBJ2-3; a weak D match, TRBD2 (5 bases). The V end was cut by 0 bases, the J end by 4 bases, with 26 bases between. The CDR3 totals 19 residues. Per germline, CDR1 GTSNPN and CDR2 SVGIG (reference sequence). The CDR3 reads CAWSVRPSPPAGMADTQYF. CDR3 sequence (DNA): TGTGCCTGGAGTGTACGCCCCTCGCCCCCCGCGGGTATGGCAGATACGCAGTATTTT.

V is TRBV7-2 and J is TRBJ1-2; 7 bases map to TRBD1. V shed 0 bases, J shed 4 bases, and the junction held 11 bases outside the gene matches. The germline CDR1 and CDR2 sequences are SGHTA and FQGNSA. CDR3 length equals 17 residues. The CDR3 nucleotides are TGTGCCAGCAGCTTAGCGACCGGGGCAGGGGGTACCTATGGCTACACCTTC. Protein: CASSLATGAGGTYGYTF.

The chain recombines TRBV10-3 with TRBJ2-5, with D perhaps TRBD2 (8 bases). From germline, CDR1 is ENHRY and CDR2 SYGVKD. The CDR3 is 14 amino acids. Trimming cost V 9 bases and J 5 bases, with 19 bases left between them. The DNA for the CDR3 is TGTGCCATTAGCGGGACAGAAAAAGGGGAGACCCAGTACTTC. Translating gives CAISGTEKGETQYF.

This clone has just one count. V is TRBV5-5 and J is TRBJ2-5; D unresolved. V was trimmed by 2 bases and J by 3 bases, leaving 8 bases between them. The germline gives CDR1 SGHKS, CDR2 YYEKEE (reference sequence). This CDR3 has 13 residues. Here the CDR3 reads CASSFWGEETQYF. DNA for the CDR3: TGTGCCAGCAGCTTCTGGGGTGAAGAGACCCAGTACTTC.

This clone has a handful of counts. V is TRBV18 and J is TRBJ1-1; a weak D match, TRBD1 (6 bases). This CDR3 has 15 residues. Germline CDR1 KGHSH, CDR2 LQKENI. V was pared by 3 bases and J by 6 bases, with 17 bases between. This CDR3 reads CASSPGHDRGSEAFF. The CDR3, as DNA: TGTGCCAGCTCACCGGGACACGACCGGGGGTCTGAAGCTTTCTTT.

This clone was recorded a few times. The DNA for the CDR3 is TGTGCCAGCAGTGATAGCACCATGAACACTGAAGCTTTCTTT. This encodes CASSDSTMNTEAFF. The genes are TRBV2 and TRBJ1-1; no firm D call. Germline CDR1 reads SNHLY; CDR2 reads FYNNEI. The CDR3 runs 14 residues. Trimming removed 3 bases at V and 0 bases at J, with 8 bases between.

The chain has TRBV5-1 and TRBJ1-5, with D perhaps matching TRBD1 (6 bases). The V end was cut by 1 base, the J end by 5 bases, with 13 bases between. The CDR3 covers 15 residues. Germline CDR1 and CDR2: SGHRS and YFSETQ. The CDR3 nucleotides read TGCGCCAGCAGCTTGATACCAGGGGTAGATCAGCCCCAGCATTTT. The encoded protein is CASSLIPGVDQPQHF.

The V call is TRBV5-4, the J call TRBJ1-2; D ambiguous. The germline gives CDR1 SGHNT, CDR2 YYREEE (reference sequence). V was cut by 0 bases and J by 2 bases, with 8 bases left in between. This CDR3 has 14 residues. The CDR3 bases are TGTGCCAGCAGCTTGGATCAGACGAACTATGGCTACACCTTC. This encodes CASSLDQTNYGYTF.

This chain connects TRBV4-1 to TRBJ2-3, with TRBD2 matching 9 bases. J was trimmed by 4 bases and V by 4 bases; bases with no gene match: 9. The germline gives CDR1 MGHRA, CDR2 YSYEKL. The CDR3 totals 16 residues. CDR3: CASSLGEAGGADTQYF. The CDR3 DNA follows: TGCGCCAGCAGCCTTGGAGAGGCGGGAGGGGCAGATACGCAGTATTTT.

This chain links TRBV9 with TRBJ2-3; D gene unclear. CDR3 length equals 16 residues. The germline V and J ends were trimmed by 2 bases and 1 base, with 14 bases remaining between them. The germline gives CDR1 SGDLS, CDR2 YYNGEE. The CDR3 bases are TGTGCCAGCAGCGTCCAATGGCAGTGGGGCACAGATACGCAGTATTTT. Protein product: CASSVQWQWGTDTQYF.

This clone has only a few counts. V gene TRBV25-1 combines with J gene TRBJ1-1; a weak D match, TRBD1 (5 bases). V was shortened by 4 bases and J by 5 bases, with 20 bases between the two germline ends. There are 16 residues in the CDR3. Germline assignment: CDR1 MGHDK and CDR2 SYGVNS. In nucleotides, the CDR3 is TGTGCCAGCAGTGTCCCGGGGAGTCGGGGGTGGACTGAAGCTTTCTTT. Translation: CASSVPGSRGWTEAFF.